The source of this TCR beta chain is a study of blood T cells in healthy people across ages. The germline gives CDR1 SQVTM, CDR2 ANQGSEA. CDR3 length: 11 residues. The V end lost 7 bases, the J end lost 9 bases, and 13 bases lay between the germline ends. The use of a sample-barcoded 5' primer and a J-beta primer mix characterized a second PCR of about 6 to 11 cycles. Each cDNA was tagged by a template-switch adaptor containing 12 random nucleotides. TCRdb processed the 5' RACE reads anew with MiXCR; each CDR3 protein has one entry. The table has around 800,000 distinct CDR3 sequences, about 53% seen once. General study points: Diversity of TCR beta correlated strongly with naive T cell percentage. No one knew whether donors had CMV, which possibly confounded expanded clonotype changes. The unsorted PBMCs prevented any conclusive comparison of naive versus antigen-experienced cells.

In this sample, this clonotype turned up a few times. Its cognate antigen is unknown. Sequencing was done on a sample of blood. The V call is TRBV29-1, the J call TRBJ2-1, with D possibly TRBD2 on 6 matching bases. The clonotype originates from a man older than 75 in good health. The CDR3: CSALSGIEQFF. In DNA, the CDR3 is TGCAGCGCCCTTAGCGGTATTGAGCAGTTCTTC.